This entry describes one T cell receptor (beta chain). Its antigen remains undetermined. No much larger clonotype is one base removed from it; base qualities were not supplied. At diagnosis, peripheral blood, uninvolved tumor-adjacent lung and tumor were collected and stored as a combination of fresh-frozen and FFPE material. For TCR repertoire profiling, blood samples were analyzed as peripheral blood mononuclear cells. This record comes from a study of T cells in localized non-small cell lung cancer (dated by TCRdb to 2018 to 2020). Background on the whole study: T cell repertoires of 200 to 250 early-stage NSCLC patients were analyzed, with tumors being compared against uninvolved tumor-adjacent lungs. Of the NSCLC patients, 129 were male and approximately 97 were female, and the mean age was approximately 66 years. The cohort was made up of around 250 treatment-naive NSCLC patients whose localized lung tumors had been resected. Findings and caveats that apply to the study as a whole: Higher T cell density in blood was associated with longer overall survival, whereas higher clonality in adjacent lung was associated with shorter survival. A median of about 53 of the top 100 tumor clones were detected in paired uninvolved adjacent lung, and around 27 of these tumor clones were also found among the top 100 clones of the paired uninvolved adjacent lung. The highest T cell clonality was observed in uninvolved tumor-adjacent lung, where clonality exceeded that of tumor, suggesting that antigenic responses were more focused in uninvolved tumor-adjacent lung. Since the design was exploratory, TCR variables were selected using unadjusted p-values with no false-discovery rate correction. Because multi-region tumor sequencing was not done, intratumor heterogeneity could not be ruled out.

TCR beta CDR3 regions were sequenced from DNA using the immunoSEQ Assay. Per the source publication's procedure: T cell density was computed as TCR beta template counts normalized to usable DNA estimated by amplifying housekeeping genes. Richness was estimated with the preseqR package, extrapolating to 400,000 templates for PBMC samples and 120,000 templates for tissue samples. Clonality was calculated as one minus Pielou's evenness. To identify tissue-enriched TCRs, differential abundance testing was run on productive amino-acid clonotypes with a minimum total count of 5 and an alpha of 0.1. Repertoire overlap between compartments was quantified with the Jaccard Index and Morisita Overlap Index. GLIPH grouped TCR beta CDR3s together with public tetramer-defined viral CDR3s, and a viral motif had to include at least three viral sequences and show V-gene enrichment. Held by TCRdb, this immuneACCESS table contains in-frame sequences only and omits some clones. Under half of the omission traces to an unresolved V gene where checked; the cause of the rest is unknown. That table gives V, J and clone size, and the DNA gave D and trimming. In this sample the table shows 35,000 to 40,000 clones, over 70% of which occur a single time. 2.5% to 3% of the sample is taken by the ten largest.

CDR1 and CDR2 (MDHEN, SYDVKM) derive from the germline V gene. Measured from the cysteine to the phenylalanine, the CDR3 is 14 residues long. The read is trimmed to its CDR3 DNA, 42 bases read in frame from base 1. The junction carries 16 bases between V and J, which are trimmed by 7 bases and 5 bases respectively. The sequencing used peripheral blood, collected before any cancer treatment. Rearrangement joined TRBV28 to TRBJ2-3; the D gene is possibly TRBD1, with 5 bases matching. The sequence was collected from a woman aged 35 to 70 with stage I lung adenocarcinoma. The nucleotide sequence is TGTGCCAGCACAATAGGGGTGGATGGAGATACGCAGTATTTT. This is translated as CASTIGVDGDTQYF.